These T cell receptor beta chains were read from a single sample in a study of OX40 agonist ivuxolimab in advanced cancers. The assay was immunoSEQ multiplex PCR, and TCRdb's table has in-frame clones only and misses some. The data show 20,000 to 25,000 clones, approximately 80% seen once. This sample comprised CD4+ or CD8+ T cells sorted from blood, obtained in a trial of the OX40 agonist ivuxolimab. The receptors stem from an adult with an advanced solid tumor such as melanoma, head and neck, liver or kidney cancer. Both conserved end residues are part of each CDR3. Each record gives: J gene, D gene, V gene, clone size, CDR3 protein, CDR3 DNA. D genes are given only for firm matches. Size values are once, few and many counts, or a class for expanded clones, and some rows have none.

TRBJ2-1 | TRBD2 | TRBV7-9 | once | CASSLSGSWNNEQFF | TGTGCCAGCAGCCTTAGCGGGAGTTGGAACAATGAGCAGTTCTTC
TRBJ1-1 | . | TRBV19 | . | CASSSGAYRQNTEAFF | TGTGCCAGTAGCTCAGGGGCGTACAGGCAGAACACTGAAGCTTTCTTT
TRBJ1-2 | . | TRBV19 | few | CASSYPGTNFLRYGYTF | TGTGCCAGTAGTTACCCCGGGACCAATTTCCTCCGCTATGGCTACACCTTC
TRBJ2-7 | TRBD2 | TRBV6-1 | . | CAIRLAASEQYF | TGTGCCATAAGACTAGCAGCTAGCGAGCAGTACTTC
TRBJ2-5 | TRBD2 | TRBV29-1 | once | CSARGGAGETQYF | TGCAGCGCCCGCGGGGGGGCCGGAGAGACCCAGTACTTC
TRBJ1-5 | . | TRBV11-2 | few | CASSFQGPQAPYQPQHF | TGTGCCAGCAGCTTCCAGGGACCACAGGCCCCGTATCAGCCCCAGCATTTT
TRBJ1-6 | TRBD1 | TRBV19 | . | CASRTGESYNSPLHF | TGTGCCAGTAGGACAGGGGAGTCCTATAATTCACCCCTCCACTTT
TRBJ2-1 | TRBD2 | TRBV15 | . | CATSRDAGTSGVDEQFF | TGTGCCACCAGCAGAGACGCCGGGACTAGCGGGGTCGATGAGCAGTTCTTC
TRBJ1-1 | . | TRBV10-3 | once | CAISERGAGDTEAFF | TGTGCCATCAGTGAGCGGGGGGCAGGAGACACTGAAGCTTTCTTT
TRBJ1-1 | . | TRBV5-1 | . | CASSLTGGSTEAFF | TGCGCCAGCAGCTTGACAGGAGGGAGCACTGAAGCTTTCTTT
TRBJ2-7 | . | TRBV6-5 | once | CASSEGYEQYF | TGTGCCAGCAGTGAGGGGTACGAGCAGTACTTC
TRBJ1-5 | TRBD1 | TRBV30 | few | CAWGDRANQPQHF | TGTGCCTGGGGGGACAGGGCCAATCAGCCCCAGCATTTT
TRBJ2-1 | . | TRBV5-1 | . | CASSLGQGLGNEQFF | TGCGCCAGCAGCTTGGGCCAGGGTTTAGGCAATGAGCAGTTCTTC
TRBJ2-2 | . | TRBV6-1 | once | CASTRRAGELFF | TGTGCCAGCACTCGACGGGCCGGGGAGCTGTTTTTT
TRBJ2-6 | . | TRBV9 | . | CASSTLIAPGWVSGANVLTF | TGTGCCAGCAGCACATTAATCGCCCCCGGTTGGGTCTCTGGGGCCAACGTCCTGACTTTC
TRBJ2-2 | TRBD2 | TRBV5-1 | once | CASSFRTSGGSNTGELFF | TGCGCCAGCAGCTTTCGGACTAGCGGGGGGTCTAACACCGGGGAGCTGTTTTTT
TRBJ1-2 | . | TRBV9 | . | CASSVEVGSATRYGYTF | TGTGCCAGCAGCGTAGAAGTAGGAAGCGCTACCCGGTATGGCTACACCTTC
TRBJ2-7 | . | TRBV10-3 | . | CAIQDGGLYEQYF | TGTGCCATCCAAGACGGAGGACTCTACGAGCAGTACTTC
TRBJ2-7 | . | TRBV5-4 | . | CASSLLVTSYEQYF | TGTGCCAGCAGCTTGTTGGTGACCTCCTACGAGCAGTACTTC
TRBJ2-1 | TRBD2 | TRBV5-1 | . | CASSPLAGGVGEQFF | TGCGCCAGCAGCCCTCTAGCGGGAGGAGTTGGGGAGCAGTTCTTC
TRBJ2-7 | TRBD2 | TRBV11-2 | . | CASSFSGTSSYEQYF | TGTGCCAGCAGCTTCAGCGGGACTAGCTCCTACGAGCAGTACTTC
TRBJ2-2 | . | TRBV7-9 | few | CASSRGKADLNTGELFF | TGTGCCAGCAGCCGAGGGAAGGCGGATCTGAACACCGGGGAGCTGTTTTTT
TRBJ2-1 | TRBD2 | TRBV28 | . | CASGALSGTVYNEQFF | TGTGCCAGCGGGGCCCTTAGCGGGACCGTTTACAATGAGCAGTTCTTC
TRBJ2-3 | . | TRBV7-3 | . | CASSLSPMTGTSTDTQYF | TGTGCCAGCAGCTTATCCCCGATGACAGGGACTAGCACAGATACGCAGTATTTT
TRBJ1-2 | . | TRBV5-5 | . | CASSPTGPGYGYTF | TGTGCCAGCAGCCCCACCGGCCCGGGGTATGGCTACACCTTC
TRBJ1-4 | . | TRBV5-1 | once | CASSLFRGPNEKLFF | TGCGCCAGCAGCTTGTTCAGGGGCCCGAATGAAAAACTGTTTTTT
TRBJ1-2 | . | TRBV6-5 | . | CASSPWTEGYGYTF | TGTGCCAGCAGCCCCTGGACCGAAGGCTATGGCTACACCTTC
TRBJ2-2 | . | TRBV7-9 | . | CASSLGTSTGELFF | TGTGCCAGCAGCTTAGGGACCTCAACCGGGGAGCTGTTTTTT
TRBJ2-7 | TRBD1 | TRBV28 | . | CASSQTGFEQYF | TGTGCCAGCAGCCAGACAGGGTTCGAGCAGTACTTC
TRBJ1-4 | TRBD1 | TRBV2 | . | CASSGTGLATNEKLFF | TGTGCCAGCAGCGGGACAGGCCTTGCAACTAATGAAAAACTGTTTTTT
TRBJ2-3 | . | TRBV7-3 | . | CASSASTDTQYF | TGTGCCAGCAGTGCTAGCACAGATACGCAGTATTTT
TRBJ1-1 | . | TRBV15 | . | CATSSDLTEAFF | TGTGCCACCAGCAGTGATCTTACTGAAGCTTTCTTT
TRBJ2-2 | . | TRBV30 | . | CAWTPDPWTITGELFF | TGTGCCTGGACCCCGGACCCATGGACGATCACCGGGGAGCTGTTTTTT
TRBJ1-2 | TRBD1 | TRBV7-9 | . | CASSFRGRGNYGYTF | TGTGCCAGCAGCTTTAGGGGGCGAGGGAACTATGGCTACACCTTC
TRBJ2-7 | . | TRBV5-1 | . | CASSLVGFSSSYEQYF | TGCGCCAGCAGCTTGGTGGGCTTTTCGAGCTCCTACGAGCAGTACTTC
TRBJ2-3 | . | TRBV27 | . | CASRREPDTQYF | TGTGCCAGCAGGCGGGAACCAGATACGCAGTATTTT
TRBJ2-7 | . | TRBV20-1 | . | CSARGGYEQYF | TGCAGTGCTAGAGGGGGGTACGAGCAGTACTTC
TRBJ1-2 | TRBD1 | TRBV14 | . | CASSPWTGPSGYTF | TGTGCCAGCAGCCCTTGGACAGGTCCGAGCGGCTACACCTTC
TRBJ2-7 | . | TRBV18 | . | CASSPSSLRMEQYF | TGTGCCAGCTCACCATCTAGTCTTAGGATGGAGCAGTACTTC
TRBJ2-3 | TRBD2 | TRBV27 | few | CASSLAGSTDTQYF | TGTGCCAGCAGCCTAGCGGGATCCACAGATACGCAGTATTTT
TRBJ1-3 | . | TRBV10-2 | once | CASRDDGNTIYF | TGCGCCAGCAGGGACGATGGAAACACCATATATTTT
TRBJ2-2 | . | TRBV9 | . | CASSRRGPNTGELFF | TGTGCCAGCAGCAGACGGGGGCCGAACACCGGGGAGCTGTTTTTT
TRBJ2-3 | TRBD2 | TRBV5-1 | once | CAGRLAPSTDTQYF | TGCGCCGGCAGACTAGCGCCTAGCACAGATACGCAGTATTTT
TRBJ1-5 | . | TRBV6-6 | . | CASSYSAGNQPQHF | TGTGCCAGCAGTTACTCGGCTGGTAATCAGCCCCAGCATTTT
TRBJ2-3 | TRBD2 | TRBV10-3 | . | CAIGVGGLSDTQYF | TGTGCCATCGGAGTGGGGGGGTTGTCAGATACGCAGTATTTT
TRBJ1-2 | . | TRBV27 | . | CASSSGGYGYTF | TGTGCCAGCAGTTCCGGGGGCTATGGCTACACCTTC
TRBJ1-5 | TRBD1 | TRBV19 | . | CASSISGTGFVGNQPQHF | TGTGCCAGTAGTATATCTGGGACAGGGTTTGTGGGCAATCAGCCCCAGCATTTT
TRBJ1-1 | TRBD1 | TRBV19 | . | CASKRTGGRAFF | TGTGCCAGTAAGAGGACAGGGGGTCGGGCTTTCTTT
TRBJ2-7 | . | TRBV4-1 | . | CASSQGGGTAYEQYF | TGCGCCAGCAGCCAAGGGGGCGGGACCGCCTACGAGCAGTACTTC
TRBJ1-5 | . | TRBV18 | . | CASSPQPSNQPQHF | TGTGCCAGCTCACCTCAGCCTAGCAATCAGCCCCAGCATTTT
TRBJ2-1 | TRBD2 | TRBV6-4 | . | CASSDSSSGGSNEQFF | TGTGCCAGCAGTGACTCTTCTAGCGGGGGATCAAATGAGCAGTTCTTC
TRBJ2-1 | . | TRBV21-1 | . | CASSKEFGDPTYNEQFF | TGTGCCAGCAGCAAAGAGTTTGGGGATCCCACCTACAATGAGCAGTTCTTC